This passage covers 27 T cell receptor beta chains from one sample sequenced in a study of pediatric ulcerative colitis. Rectal tissue came from one to two pinch biopsies taken at colonoscopy. The data were produced by immunoSEQ multiplex PCR, yet TCRdb's version contains in-frame clones alone and is incomplete. Of some 40,000 clones listed, around 75% were seen once; the top ten hold around 9.2%. Sequencing used gut tissue. These receptors were taken from a boy younger than 18 with severe ulcerative colitis.

The V and J genes are TRBV7-2 and TRBJ1-2, with D maybe TRBD1 (5 bases). V was trimmed by 6 bases and J by 4 bases, leaving 15 bases between them. This CDR3 contains 14 residues. Germline assignment: CDR1 SGHTA and CDR2 FQGNSA. The CDR3: CASSWSGESYGYTF. The CDR3 DNA follows: TGTGCCAGCAGTTGGTCGGGGGAAAGCTATGGCTACACCTTC.

This sequence joins TRBV11-3 and TRBJ2-7, with 10 bases lining up with TRBD2. The J segment lost 5 bases and the V segment lost 6 bases, leaving 7 bases of the junction unmatched. The CDR3 covers 14 residues. Germline CDR1 SGHNT, CDR2 YENEEA. In DNA, the CDR3 is TGTGCCAGCAGTTTTCCGGGACTAGCGAACGAGCAGTACTTC. Translation gives CASSFPGLANEQYF. Looking up the rest from reference TRBV11-3 and TRBJ2-7 gives the full variable domain: EAGVVQSPRYKIIEKKQPVAFWCNPISGHNTLYWYLQNLGQGPELLIRYENEEAVDDSQLPKDRFSAERLKGVDSTLKIQPAELGDSAVYLCASSFPGLANEQYFGPGTRLTVT.

This clone has only a few counts. The chain has TRBV4-1 and TRBJ1-2; D uncertain. This CDR3 region has 18 residues. Trimming cost V 0 bases and J 0 bases, with 17 bases left between them. Germline lookup yields CDR1 MGHRA and CDR2 YSYEKL. In nucleotides, the CDR3 is TGCGCCAGCAGCCAAGATCGCAGTAACCCCACAGCTAACTATGGCTACACCTTC. It codes for CASSQDRSNPTANYGYTF.

The gene calls are TRBV7-8 and TRBJ2-2; D remains unclear. This CDR3 has 13 residues. With 4 bases removed from V and 6 bases from J, the gap between germline ends came to 9 bases. From germline, CDR1 is SGHVS and CDR2 FQNEAQ. The DNA for the CDR3 is TGTGCCAGCAGCTCGGCGCTAGCCGGGGAGCTGTTTTTT. Amino acids: CASSSALAGELFF.

The chain links TRBV23-1 to TRBJ2-4, with D possibly matching TRBD1 (5 bases). TRBV23-1 is an ORF, with its function uncertain. V lost 1 base and J 0 bases, leaving 19 bases between the germline ends. This CDR3 region has 19 residues. CDR3 sequence reads: CASSQFYRKNPLAKNIQYF. The DNA of the CDR3 is TGCGCCAGCAGTCAATTCTACAGGAAAAACCCACTAGCCAAAAACATTCAGTACTTC.

This rearrangement joins TRBV19 to TRBJ2-1, with 11 bases aligning to TRBD2. The V and J ends lost 5 bases and 10 bases, in that order; junction bases with no gene match: 4. The CDR3 length is 13 residues. From germline, CDR1 is LNHDA and CDR2 SQIVND (reference sequence). CDR3 sequence: CASSLAGGWEQFF. Here the CDR3 DNA reads TGTGCCAGTAGTCTAGCGGGGGGCTGGGAGCAGTTCTTC.

The chain carries TRBV5-1 and TRBJ2-2, with TRBD2 matching over 15 bases. V dropped 4 bases and J dropped 3; count of bases not matched to a gene: 10. Germline V lookup: CDR1 SGHRS, CDR2 YFSETQ. The CDR3 totals 19 residues. CDR3 sequence (DNA): TGCGCCAGCAGCCCAGGACTAGCGGGGGGGCTCATGGACACCGGGGAGCTGTTTTTT. Protein sequence: CASSPGLAGGLMDTGELFF.

This clone was seen just once. The chain joins TRBV5-3 to TRBJ1-2; no reliable D call. TRBV5-3 is designated an ORF whose function remains uncertain. CDR3 length: 13 residues. Trimming removed 8 bases from V and 3 bases from J, with 14 bases in between. The CDR3 DNA is TGTGCCAGCAGCGATGGTACGGACTATGGCTACACCTTC. Its protein is CASSDGTDYGYTF.

The chain has TRBV6-5 and TRBJ1-5; D call uncertain. This CDR3 contains 15 residues. CDR1 MNHEY and CDR2 SVGAGI come from the germline V gene. The germline V and J ends were trimmed by 7 bases and 0 bases, with 13 bases remaining between them. CDR3 loop: CASTSRVNSNQPQHF. Written as DNA, the CDR3 is TGTGCCAGCACCTCACGGGTTAATAGCAATCAGCCCCAGCATTTT.

The rearrangement joins TRBV9 to TRBJ2-7, with a weak D call TRBD1 (6 bases). The V end lost 4 bases, the J end lost 2 bases, and 7 bases lay between the germline ends. CDR3 length equals 12 residues. The germline CDR1 and CDR2 sequences are SGDLS and YYNGEE. CDR3 loop: CASSPGAYEQYF. In nucleotides, the CDR3 is TGTGCCAGCAGCCCAGGGGCCTACGAGCAGTACTTC.

This clone was counted a single time. The V and J genes are TRBV19 and TRBJ2-1; a weak D match, TRBD1 (5 bases). V was trimmed by 4 bases and J by 6 bases, leaving 16 bases between them. Germline values: CDR1 LNHDA, CDR2 SQIVND (reference sequence). This CDR3 has 15 amino acids. Here the CDR3 DNA reads TGTGCCAGTAGTAGGACAACCCCGAAAGGCAATGAGCAGTTCTTC. Its translation: CASSRTTPKGNEQFF.

The chain is built from TRBV5-1 and TRBJ1-4; no clear D. Germline CDR1 reads SGHRS; CDR2 reads YFSETQ. Trimming left V 5 bases short and J 6 bases short, with 11 bases between. The length of the CDR3 is 13 residues. DNA for the CDR3: TGCGCCAGCAGAATCAATGGCGATGAAAAACTGTTTTTT. Encoded protein: CASRINGDEKLFF. The whole variable domain, filled in from reference TRBV5-1 and TRBJ1-4, reads KAGVTQTPRYLIKTRGQQVTLSCSPISGHRSVSWYQQTPGQGLQFLFEYFSETQRNKGNFPGRFSGRQFSNSRSEMNVSTLELGDSALYLCASRINGDEKLFFGSGTQLSVL.

This chain connects TRBV27 to TRBJ1-5; no reliable D call. The CDR3 contains 16 residues. The V gene's germline CDR1 is MNHEY and CDR2 SMNVEV (reference sequence). V was cut by 3 bases and J by 4 bases, with 16 bases left in between. CDR3 sequence: CASSFGPLSVNQPQHF. CDR3 in DNA: TGTGCCAGCAGTTTCGGACCTCTGTCCGTTAATCAGCCCCAGCATTTT.

Notes on this clone: Other DNA sequences in the same sample also yield this CDR3. The gene calls are TRBV6-5 and TRBJ1-4; D is possibly TRBD1 (6 bases). Trimming cost V 0 bases and J 5 bases, with 10 bases left between them. Germline V gene data show CDR1 as MNHEY and CDR2 as SVGAGI. The CDR3 runs 15 residues. CDR3 protein: CASSYSTGRNEKLFF. The DNA of the CDR3 is TGTGCCAGCAGTTACTCCACAGGGAGGAATGAAAAACTGTTTTTT.

This clone was counted once. J is TRBJ1-1 and V is TRBV2; D gene uncertain. Trimming left V 6 bases short and J 6 bases short, with 14 bases between. The CDR3 length is 13 residues. Germline CDR1 reads SNHLY; CDR2 reads FYNNEI. The CDR3 region has the DNA TGTGCCAGCAGGAGCAGCAACACTGCTGAAGCTTTCTTT. Its protein product is CASRSSNTAEAFF.

The table lists this clone with a count of one. The chain combines TRBV6-5 with TRBJ1-1, with D possibly matching TRBD1 (5 bases). V lost 5 bases, J lost 1 base, and 14 bases lay in between. Per germline, CDR1 MNHEY and CDR2 SVGAGI. This CDR3 has 15 amino acids. The CDR3 nucleotides read TGTGCCAGCAGTGGCCTAGGAGGGGAGAACACTGAAGCTTTCTTT. This gives the protein CASSGLGGENTEAFF.

This clone came up once. This sequence joins TRBV11-3 and TRBJ1-1; perhaps TRBD1 as D (6 bases). CDR3 length: 14 amino acids. Germline CDR1 is SGHNT and CDR2 is YENEEA. With 6 bases removed from V and 2 bases from J, the gap between germline ends came to 13 bases. DNA of the CDR3: TGTGCCAGCAGTCCGGGGGGCGATAACACTGAAGCTTTCTTT. As protein: CASSPGGDNTEAFF.

V is TRBV9 and J is TRBJ1-3, with D possibly being TRBD1 (6 bases). Per germline, CDR1 SGDLS and CDR2 YYNGEE. The CDR3 is 17 residues long. V gave up 0 bases and J gave up 0 bases, with 13 bases separating them. CDR3 sequence (DNA): TGTGCCAGCAGCGTAGCCGCAGGGGCCTACTCTGGAAACACCATATATTTT. As protein: CASSVAAGAYSGNTIYF.

J is TRBJ2-5 and V is TRBV2; perhaps TRBD2 as D (5 bases). The CDR3 is 13 amino acids. Per germline, CDR1 SNHLY and CDR2 FYNNEI. The germline V and J ends were trimmed by 5 bases and 3 bases, with 10 bases remaining between them. CDR3 amino acids: CASSSRLKETQYF. The CDR3 DNA sequence: TGTGCCAGCAGTTCCCGACTAAAAGAGACCCAGTACTTC.

The chain combines TRBV5-1 with TRBJ2-1, with D uncertain. This CDR3 has 15 residues. Germline V lookup: CDR1 SGHRS, CDR2 YFSETQ. Trimming shortened V by 5 bases and J by 3 bases, and 15 bases separated the two germline ends. CDR3 DNA: TGCGCCAGCAGTTCGGGTGGTTTCAACTACAATGAGCAGTTCTTC. Translation: CASSSGGFNYNEQFF.

About this clone: Other DNA sequences in the same sample also yield this CDR3. This chain joins TRBV2 and TRBJ1-3; no clear D gene. This CDR3 spans 12 amino acids. Trimming took 4 bases from V and 4 from J, leaving 5 bases between them. The germline V gene encodes CDR1 SNHLY and CDR2 FYNNEI. CDR3 nucleotides: TGTGCCAGCAGTGGAGCGGGAAACACCATATATTTT. Its translation: CASSGAGNTIYF.

The chain has TRBV11-2 and TRBJ1-1; no clear D. Looked up from germline, CDR1 is SGHAT and CDR2 is FQNNGV. The CDR3 covers 12 residues. Deletions cut 2 bases from V and 5 bases from J, with 6 bases between. CDR3 coding DNA: TGTGCCAGCAGCTTAATCGATACTGAAGCTTTCTTT. This translates into CASSLIDTEAFF.

The chain is built from TRBV6-4 and TRBJ2-1; 11 nucleotides match TRBD2. Germline V lookup: CDR1 MRHNA, CDR2 SNTAGT. The CDR3 sequence is 15 residues long. V shed 8 bases and J 7 bases; nucleotides not matched to a gene: 10. CDR3 loop: CASGLAGGPQNEQFF. In nucleotides, the CDR3 is TGTGCCAGCGGCTTAGCGGGGGGGCCCCAAAATGAGCAGTTCTTC.

This chain connects TRBV14 to TRBJ2-2; 12 bases fit TRBD2. The CDR3 contains 17 residues. The V and J ends lost 7 bases and 2 bases, in that order; junction bases with no gene match: 8. CDR1 is SGHDN, CDR2 FVKESK, per germline. The CDR3 spells CASTSLAGGHNTGELFF. The CDR3, as DNA: TGTGCCAGCACTTCACTAGCGGGGGGACATAACACCGGGGAGCTGTTTTTT.

This sequence joins TRBV20-1 and TRBJ1-2; D uncertain. CDR3 size: 11 residues. Trimming took 5 bases from V and 7 from J, leaving 11 bases between them. Germline values: CDR1 DFQATT, CDR2 SNEGSKA (reference sequence). The DNA for the CDR3 is TGCAGTGCTTTTCGGGAAAGTGGCTACACCTTC. Translated: CSAFRESGYTF.

J is TRBJ1-2 and V is TRBV6-5, with TRBD1 matching over 7 bases. This CDR3 has 15 amino acids. The germline gives CDR1 MNHEY, CDR2 SVGAGI. V dropped 0 bases and J dropped 1; count of bases not matched to a gene: 2. In DNA form, the CDR3 reads TGTGCCAGCAGTTACTCAGGGGGCAATAACTATGGCTACACCTTC. Translated, it gives CASSYSGGNNYGYTF.

The chain employs TRBV5-6 and TRBJ1-2; D is uncertain. Trimming cost V 1 base and J 2 bases, with 9 bases left between them. Germline V CDR1 and CDR2: SGHDT, YYEEEE. This CDR3 region has 14 residues. Written as DNA, the CDR3 is TGTGCCAGCAGCTTGCAGCAGACCAACTATGGCTACACCTTC. This translates into CASSLQQTNYGYTF.